The 21 T cell receptor beta chains presented below share a single source sample, sequenced in a study of blood T cell repertoires in COVID-19. Libraries were prepared by immunoSEQ multiplex PCR; TCRdb keeps only in-frame clonotypes and omits some of them. The table records under 450,000 clones, under 85% of them present only once. The specimen was PBMCs or T cells enriched from blood (not recorded which). The receptors originated from a woman aged 50 to 60 who had recovered from COVID-19.

This clone was observed a few times. The chain links TRBV30 to TRBJ2-4; D is ambiguous. V lost 0 bases and J 1 base, leaving 7 bases between the germline ends. Germline V gene data show CDR1 as GTSNPN and CDR2 as SVGIG (reference sequence). CDR3 length equals 14 residues. Here the CDR3 reads CAWSVPGAKNIQYF. DNA of the CDR3: TGTGCCTGGAGTGTACCCGGGGCCAAAAACATTCAGTACTTC.

The chain recombines TRBV6-5 with TRBJ2-5; D possibly corresponds to TRBD2 (5 bases). Trimming removed 9 bases at V and 5 bases at J, with 13 bases between. Germline V gene sequence: CDR1 MNHEY, CDR2 SVGAGI. CDR3 length equals 12 residues. CDR3 DNA sequence: TGTGCCAGTGGACGCCGCGGGGAGACCCAGTACTTC. It codes for CASGRRGETQYF.

CDR3 loop: CASSPALATNTEAFF. CDR3 DNA: TGTGCCAGCAGCCCCGCGTTAGCTACTAACACTGAAGCTTTCTTT. V usage is TRBV7-9 and J usage is TRBJ1-1; no firm D call. CDR3 size: 15 residues. Between the trimmed V and J ends, which lost 5 bases and 2 bases, there was a span of 15 bases. Germline V gene lookup returns CDR1 SEHNR and CDR2 FQNEAQ (reference sequence).

This chain connects TRBV5-4 to TRBJ2-1, with 9 bases identical to TRBD2. Germline loops: CDR1 SGHNT, CDR2 YYREEE (reference sequence). V was clipped by 0 bases and J by 9 bases; unmatched bases: 10. The length of the CDR3 is 16 residues. CDR3 region: CASSLGGLAIPFEQFF. CDR3 bases: TGTGCCAGCAGCTTGGGGGGACTAGCCATCCCCTTTGAGCAGTTCTTC.

The V gene is TRBV6-6, the J gene TRBJ1-1, with 9 nucleotides matching TRBD1. The germline V gene has CDR1 MNHNY and CDR2 SVGAGI (reference sequence). V lost 4 bases to trimming and J lost 4 bases; unmatched junction nucleotides: 4. The CDR3 spans 14 residues. The CDR3: CASSSQGAATEAFF. In DNA, the CDR3 is TGTGCCAGCAGTTCACAGGGGGCGGCCACTGAAGCTTTCTTT.

Here the CDR3 DNA reads TGCGCCAGCAGCCAATCCGGGACTAGTAACAATGAGCAGTTCTTC. Its protein is CASSQSGTSNNEQFF. The genes are TRBV4-3 and TRBJ2-1; 8 positions agree with TRBD2. The CDR3 runs 15 residues. Germline CDR1 LGHNA, CDR2 YSLEER. J gave up 5 bases and V 2 bases, and 5 bases lay outside the gene matches.

The rearrangement links TRBV7-2 to TRBJ1-5; 7 bases line up with TRBD1. V was clipped by 5 bases and J by 5 bases; unmatched bases: 6. The CDR3 covers 14 residues. Germline CDR1 is SGHTA and CDR2 is FQGNSA. CDR3 nucleotides: TGTGCCAGCAGCGCGCGACAGGGAGATCAGCCCCAGCATTTT. It is translated as CASSARQGDQPQHF.

This clone occurred a few times. The V call is TRBV30, the J call TRBJ1-4; weak D call: TRBD1 (6 bases). There are 16 residues in the CDR3. Deletions cut 7 bases from V and 0 bases from J, with 18 bases between. Germline V CDR1 and CDR2: GTSNPN, SVGIG (reference sequence). This chain's CDR3 is CAYSTGLGPTNEKLFF. For the CDR3, the DNA is TGTGCCTACTCCACAGGGTTAGGTCCAACTAATGAAAAACTGTTTTTT.

The V and J genes are TRBV7-3 and TRBJ2-1; D possibly corresponds to TRBD2 (6 bases). CDR3 length: 16 residues. Germline CDR1 is SGHTA and CDR2 is FQGTGA. V lost 3 bases to trimming and J lost 3 bases, with 15 bases between them. CDR3 sequence: CASSFGWRDDYNEQFF. In nucleotides, the CDR3 is TGTGCCAGCAGCTTTGGCTGGCGGGATGACTACAATGAGCAGTTCTTC.

The chain links TRBV27 to TRBJ2-7, with 7 bases that match TRBD2. The germline V gene has CDR1 MNHEY and CDR2 SMNVEV (reference sequence). This CDR3 is 13 amino acids long. V lost 2 bases and J lost 4; bases outside the gene matches: 2. The CDR3 loop is CASSLAGEYEQYF. In DNA form, the CDR3 reads TGTGCCAGCAGTTTAGCGGGAGAGTACGAGCAGTACTTC.

This rearrangement joins TRBV11-2 to TRBJ1-1; the D is unclear. The CDR3 runs 14 residues. V was cut by 6 bases and J by 1 base, with 12 bases left in between. Germline values: CDR1 SGHAT, CDR2 FQNNGV. The CDR3 nucleotides read TGTGCCAGCAGGTACAGCAACCCGAACACTGAAGCTTTCTTT. Translation gives CASRYSNPNTEAFF.

V is TRBV30 and J is TRBJ1-6; possible D gene TRBD1, 6 bases. The germline V and J ends were trimmed by 1 base and 9 bases, with 10 bases remaining between them. The CDR3 spans 13 residues. Germline CDR1 and CDR2: GTSNPN and SVGIG (reference sequence). The DNA of the CDR3 is TGTGCCTGGAGTGACAGGGAGGGTTCACCCCTCCACTTT. This codes for CAWSDREGSPLHF.

The chain has TRBV2 and TRBJ1-3; D is unclear. V dropped 11 bases and J dropped 4 bases, with 15 bases sitting between them. Germline V gene lookup returns CDR1 SNHLY and CDR2 FYNNEI. The CDR3 covers 13 residues. The CDR3 coding sequence is TGTGCCCAGGCGCGGCCGGGGGGAAACACCATATATTTT. It is translated as CAQARPGGNTIYF.

This rearrangement joins TRBV7-6 to TRBJ2-7; perhaps TRBD2 as D (5 bases). The CDR3 extends over 16 amino acids. The V end was cut by 2 bases, the J end by 0 bases, with 14 bases between. Per germline, CDR1 SGHVS and CDR2 FNYEAQ. The CDR3 region has the DNA TGTGCCAGCAGCTTAATGAGTGGGAGTAACTCCTACGAGCAGTACTTC. The encoded protein is CASSLMSGSNSYEQYF.

The V call is TRBV3-1 (or the pseudogene TRBV3-2), the J call TRBJ2-7; D is unclear. CDR3 length equals 13 residues. V lost 5 bases and J 1 base, leaving 9 bases between the germline ends. CDR1 LGHDT and CDR2 YNNKEL come from the germline V gene (reference sequence). The CDR3 DNA sequence: TGTGCCAGCAGCTATGCAGATTCCTACGAGCAGTACTTC. Its translation is CASSYADSYEQYF.

The J gene is TRBJ1-1, the V gene TRBV29-1; D possibly corresponds to TRBD1 (5 bases). Looked up from germline, CDR1 is SQVTM and CDR2 is ANQGSEA. This CDR3 spans 11 amino acids. V was pared by 7 bases and J by 5 bases, with 11 bases between. In DNA, the CDR3 is TGCAGCGCCACGACAGTAACTGAAGCTTTCTTT. Amino acid sequence: CSATTVTEAFF.

This clone has just a few counts. The chain recombines TRBV14 with TRBJ1-6; 8 bases map to TRBD1. Trimming cost V 5 bases and J 0 bases; bases outside gene matches: 12. Germline V CDR1 and CDR2: SGHDN, FVKESK. The CDR3 consists of 19 residues. The CDR3 is CASSASRTGFSSYNSPLHF. The CDR3 DNA sequence: TGTGCCAGCAGCGCGAGCCGGACAGGGTTTAGCTCCTATAATTCACCCCTCCACTTT.

The chain is built from TRBV5-6 and TRBJ1-6; 7 bases align to TRBD1. The CDR3 length is 14 residues. Germline CDR1 SGHDT, CDR2 YYEEEE. The ends lost 1 base at V and 8 bases at J; junction bases unmatched: 3. The CDR3 coding sequence is TGTGCCAGCAGCTTGAACAGGGGAGATTCACCCCTCCACTTT. Encoded protein: CASSLNRGDSPLHF.

CDR3 amino acids: CASSLAPLGISTDTQYF. DNA for the CDR3: TGCGCCAGCAGCTTGGCCCCCCTAGGCATTAGCACAGATACGCAGTATTTT. The chain combines TRBV5-1 with TRBJ2-3; D call uncertain. With 0 bases removed from V and 0 bases from J, the gap between germline ends came to 14 bases. The CDR3 has 17 residues. Germline V gives CDR1 SGHRS, CDR2 YFSETQ.

The gene calls are TRBV13 and TRBJ2-1, with TRBD2 as a possible D gene (5 bases). Germline CDR1 and CDR2: PRHDT and FYEKMQ (reference sequence). The CDR3 extends over 17 amino acids. V was clipped by 5 bases and J by 2 bases, with 19 bases between them. DNA of the CDR3: TGTGCCAGCAGCCCCGGGGTTCCTCCGAGACCCTACAATGAGCAGTTCTTC. This codes for CASSPGVPPRPYNEQFF.

The chain has TRBV7-2 and TRBJ2-1, with D tentatively TRBD2 (6 bases). This CDR3 has 18 amino acids. V was pared by 5 bases and J by 2 bases, with 22 bases between. Germline loops: CDR1 SGHTA, CDR2 FQGNSA. CDR3 protein: CASSIGTFGLLTYNEQFF. CDR3 DNA: TGTGCCAGCAGCATAGGGACGTTCGGACTATTAACCTACAATGAGCAGTTCTTC.